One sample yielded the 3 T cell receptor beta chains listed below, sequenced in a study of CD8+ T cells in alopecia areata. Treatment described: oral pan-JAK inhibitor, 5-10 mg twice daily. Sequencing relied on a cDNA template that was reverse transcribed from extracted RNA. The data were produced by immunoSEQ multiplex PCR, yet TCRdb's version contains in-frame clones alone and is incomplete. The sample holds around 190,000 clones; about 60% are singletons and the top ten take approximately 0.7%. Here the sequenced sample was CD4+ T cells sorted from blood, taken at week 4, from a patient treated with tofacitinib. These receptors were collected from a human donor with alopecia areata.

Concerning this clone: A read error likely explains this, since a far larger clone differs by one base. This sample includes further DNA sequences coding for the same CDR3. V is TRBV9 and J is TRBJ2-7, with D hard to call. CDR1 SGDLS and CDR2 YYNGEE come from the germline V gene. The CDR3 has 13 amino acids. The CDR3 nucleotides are TGCGCCAGCAGCGTAGTATACTACGGGGAGCAGTACTTC. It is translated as CASSVVYYGEQYF.

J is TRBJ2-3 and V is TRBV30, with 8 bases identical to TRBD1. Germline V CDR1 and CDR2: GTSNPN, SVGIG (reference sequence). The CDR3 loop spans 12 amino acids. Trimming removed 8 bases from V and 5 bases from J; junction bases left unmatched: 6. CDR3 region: CAGNRGRDTQYF. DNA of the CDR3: TGTGCCGGGAACAGGGGGAGAGATACGCAGTATTTT.

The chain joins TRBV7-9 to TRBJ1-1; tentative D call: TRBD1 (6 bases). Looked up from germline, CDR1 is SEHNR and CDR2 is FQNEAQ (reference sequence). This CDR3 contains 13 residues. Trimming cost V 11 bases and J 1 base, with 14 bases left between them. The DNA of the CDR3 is TGTGCCGGGGCTCGGACAGAGAACACTGAAGCTTTCTTT. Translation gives CAGARTENTEAFF.